The rows below give T cell receptor beta chains drawn from one sample of a study of cytomegalovirus exposure and HLA in healthy donors. Produced via immunoSEQ multiplex PCR; TCRdb's table is partial and in-frame only. The profile shows more than 150,000 clones, more than 65% of them singletons. The sequencing input was PBMCs. The receptors here all came from a girl aged 2 to 10 in good health and CMV-seropositive. CDR3s include the opening cysteine and the closing phenylalanine or tryptophan. D genes are given only for firm matches. Not every row has a clone size; where given, it reads once, few, many or a size class.

D gene: .; J gene: TRBJ2-6; V gene: TRBV27; clone size: .; CDR3 DNA: TGTGCCAGGCAGGGCGGTGGGGCCAACGTCCTGACTTTC; CDR3 protein: CARQGGGANVLTF
D gene: TRBD2; J gene: TRBJ2-1; V gene: TRBV18; clone size: .; CDR3 DNA: TGTGCCAGCTCAGGGAGGACTAGCGTAAACAATGAGCAGTTCTTC; CDR3 protein: CASSGRTSVNNEQFF
D gene: .; J gene: TRBJ1-4; V gene: TRBV19; clone size: .; CDR3 DNA: TGTGCCAGTAGTGAAACGACAGCAACTAATGAAAAACTGTTTTTT; CDR3 protein: CASSETTATNEKLFF
D gene: .; J gene: TRBJ2-3; V gene: TRBV6-1; clone size: .; CDR3 DNA: TGTGCCAGCTTACGACAGCCGGTGAGCACAGATACGCAGTATTTT; CDR3 protein: CASLRQPVSTDTQYF
D gene: .; J gene: TRBJ1-2; V gene: TRBV5-1; clone size: .; CDR3 DNA: TGCGCCAGCAGCCGGGGGTCGGGGGGCGCGCACTATGGCTACACCTTC; CDR3 protein: CASSRGSGGAHYGYTF
D gene: TRBD1; J gene: TRBJ1-1; V gene: TRBV27; clone size: .; CDR3 DNA: TGTGCCAGCAGTTTAGTGGCAGGGGGAGACACTGAAGCTTTCTTT; CDR3 protein: CASSLVAGGDTEAFF
D gene: TRBD2; J gene: TRBJ2-7; V gene: TRBV11-2; clone size: .; CDR3 DNA: TGTGCCAGCAGCCCAGATCCCCTGACTAGCGGGAGAACTTACGAGCAGTACTTC; CDR3 protein: CASSPDPLTSGRTYEQYF
D gene: .; J gene: TRBJ2-5; V gene: TRBV9; clone size: .; CDR3 DNA: TGTGCCAGCAGCCCGACTGGAACAGGGTGGGAGACCCAGTACTTC; CDR3 protein: CASSPTGTGWETQYF
D gene: TRBD1; J gene: TRBJ2-7; V gene: TRBV6-1; clone size: .; CDR3 DNA: TGTGCCAGCAGTGAGCCCGGGACAGGGACCTACGAGCAGTACTTC; CDR3 protein: CASSEPGTGTYEQYF
D gene: .; J gene: TRBJ2-7; V gene: TRBV19; clone size: .; CDR3 DNA: TGTGCCAGTAGTCTAGGGGCGGGCAGGTACGAGCAGTACTTC; CDR3 protein: CASSLGAGRYEQYF
D gene: TRBD1; J gene: TRBJ2-7; V gene: TRBV6-1; clone size: .; CDR3 DNA: TGTGCCAGCAGTGAAGCCCGGACAGGGGGCACGGTCCACGAGCAGTACTTC; CDR3 protein: CASSEARTGGTVHEQYF
D gene: .; J gene: TRBJ2-7; V gene: TRBV10-3; clone size: once; CDR3 DNA: TGTGCCATCAGTGAGCGTGACAGGCCCTACGAGCAGTACTTC; CDR3 protein: CAISERDRPYEQYF
D gene: .; J gene: TRBJ2-1; V gene: TRBV29-1; clone size: .; CDR3 DNA: TGCAGCTCCTCTCCCCGGGGAGAGCAGTTCTTC; CDR3 protein: CSSSPRGEQFF